The 25 T cell receptor beta chains below come from one sample, sequenced in a study of Graves' ophthalmopathy and Graves' hyperthyroidism. The TCR beta CDR3 regions underwent amplification from RNA transcripts. The library came from an HTBI-primed first-round RT-PCR and a second-round multiplex PCR. MiXCR, applied by TCRdb to the multiplex PCR reads, yields one record per CDR3 protein. Of around 1,000,000 distinct CDR3 sequences listed, less than 45% are singletons. The sequencing sample was made of peripheral blood or thyroid tissue (not recorded which). All receptors derive from an adult man with Graves' hyperthyroidism.

This clonotype was counted many times. The J gene is TRBJ2-6, the V gene TRBV10-3; D assignment may be TRBD1 or TRBD2 (5 bases each). Trimming shortened V by 6 bases and J by 0 bases, and 9 bases separated the two germline ends. The length of the CDR3 is 15 residues. Per the germline V gene, CDR1 is ENHRY and CDR2 is SYGVKD. The CDR3 DNA reads TGTGCCATCAGGTTTGGGGGCTCTGGGGCCAACGTCCTGACTTTC. Protein sequence: CAIRFGGSGANVLTF.

V usage is TRBV5-4 and J usage is TRBJ1-2, with D perhaps matching TRBD1 (6 bases). The CDR3 covers 15 residues. Trimming cost V 4 bases and J 5 bases, with 18 bases left between them. Germline lookup yields CDR1 SGHNT and CDR2 YYREEE (reference sequence). In nucleotides, the CDR3 is TGTGCCAGCAGCCTGACCGGGAACAGGGCTTATGGCTACACCTTC. Its protein is CASSLTGNRAYGYTF.

A word on this clonotype: An end of the junction does not agree with germline; a read error may underlie this. The CDR3 bases are TGTGCCATCAGTGATTCGGGGTTT. It codes for CAISDSGF. The chain links TRBV10-3 to TRBJ2-2, with D possibly TRBD2 on 5 matching bases. This CDR3 region has 8 residues. Germline assignment: CDR1 ENHRY and CDR2 SYGVKD.

Many counts were recorded for this clonotype. V gene TRBV29-1 combines with J gene TRBJ1-3, with D hard to call. The CDR3 has 13 amino acids. CDR1 SQVTM and CDR2 ANQGSEA come from the germline V gene. Trimming removed 8 bases from V and 0 bases from J, with 11 bases in between. In DNA, the CDR3 is TGCAGCACACGGGGAGGCTCTGGAAACACCATATATTTT. This translates into CSTRGGSGNTIYF.

This chain uses TRBV9 with TRBJ2-7; perhaps TRBD2 as D (6 bases). The CDR3 length is 15 residues. Trimming removed 0 bases from V and 3 bases from J, with 13 bases in between. Looked up from germline, CDR1 is SGDLS and CDR2 is YYNGEE. CDR3 residues: CASSVDGTPSYEQYF. The DNA of the CDR3 is TGTGCCAGCAGCGTAGACGGGACTCCGAGCTACGAGCAGTACTTC.

Remarks on this clonotype: A read error is possible here, since a much larger clone lies one base away. This chain connects TRBV20-1 to TRBJ1-4; D may be TRBD1 (6 bases). Germline V gene sequence: CDR1 DFQATT, CDR2 SNEGSKA (reference sequence). The CDR3 extends over 16 amino acids. The germline V and J ends were trimmed by 2 bases and 4 bases, with 17 bases remaining between them. CDR3 loop: CSARHGAGAGNEKLFF. Written as DNA, the CDR3 is TGCAGTGCTAGACACGGGGCAGGGGCGGGTAATGAAAAACTGTTTTTT.

The chain is built from TRBV5-5 and TRBJ2-5; 8 nucleotides line up with TRBD2. The V gene's germline CDR1 is SGHKS and CDR2 YYEKEE (reference sequence). There are 16 residues in the CDR3. J gave up 5 bases and V 4 bases, and 13 bases lay outside the gene matches. DNA for the CDR3: TGTGCCAGCAGCGCCCCAGGACTAGCTAATTGGGAGACCCAGTACTTC. Protein sequence: CASSAPGLANWETQYF.

This clonotype was seen at least ten times. V is TRBV7-9 and J is TRBJ1-5; a possible D gene is TRBD1 (5 bases). The germline V and J ends were trimmed by 0 bases and 1 base, with 10 bases remaining between them. In germline, CDR1 is SEHNR, CDR2 FQNEAQ (reference sequence). This CDR3 is 16 amino acids long. DNA for the CDR3: TGTGCCAGCAGCTTAGCGAGGGGCCAGAGCAATCAGCCCCAGCATTTT. Amino acids: CASSLARGQSNQPQHF.

This chain links TRBV20-1 with TRBJ2-7; 8 bases align to TRBD1. Germline V CDR1 and CDR2: DFQATT, SNEGSKA (reference sequence). The CDR3 is 15 amino acids. V dropped 0 bases and J dropped 3; count of bases not matched to a gene: 7. The DNA for the CDR3 is TGCAGTGCTAGAGATCCCCAGGGGGCCAACTACGAGCAGTACTTC. It translates to CSARDPQGANYEQYF.

The chain links TRBV19 to TRBJ2-3; D unclear. The V and J ends lost 9 bases and 9 bases respectively, with 16 bases between them. The CDR3 runs 12 residues. CDR1 and CDR2 (germline): LNHDA, SQIVND (reference sequence). The CDR3, as DNA: TGTGCCAGCAAGAGCGTTAACAAAACGCAGTATTTT. This encodes CASKSVNKTQYF.

This chain links TRBV19 with TRBJ2-7; the D is unclear. Germline V gene data show CDR1 as LNHDA and CDR2 as SQIVND (reference sequence). The CDR3 consists of 13 residues. Between the trimmed V and J ends, which lost 3 bases and 4 bases, there was a span of 10 bases. CDR3 nucleotides: TGTGCCAGTAGTATCATCCTTATGTACGAGCAGTACTTC. This encodes CASSIILMYEQYF.

This clonotype has ten or more counts. The chain has TRBV10-3 and TRBJ2-6; D unresolved. From germline, CDR1 is ENHRY and CDR2 SYGVKD. The V and J ends lost 3 bases and 0 bases respectively, with 3 bases between them. The CDR3 contains 14 residues. CDR3 protein: CAISDSSGANVLTF. CDR3 bases: TGTGCCATCAGTGACAGCTCTGGGGCCAACGTCCTGACTTTC.

This clonotype was seen more than once but under ten times. This rearrangement joins TRBV7-9 to TRBJ2-7, with 14 bases matching TRBD2. Trimming took 2 bases from V and 8 from J; bases not matched to a gene: 5. Germline lookup yields CDR1 SEHNR and CDR2 FQNEAQ (reference sequence). The CDR3 covers 15 residues. The CDR3: CASSLLGLAGGQQYF. The DNA for the CDR3 is TGTGCCAGCAGCTTACTTGGACTAGCGGGAGGACAGCAGTACTTC.

This chain links TRBV29-1 with TRBJ1-1, with D possibly matching TRBD1 (6 bases). This CDR3 is built from 10 residues. CDR1 is SQVTM and CDR2 is ANQGSEA in the germline V gene. Trimming pared 1 base from V and 14 bases from J, leaving 11 bases between. The CDR3 is CSVEAAGAFF. CDR3 bases: TGCAGCGTTGAAGCGGCAGGGGCCTTCTTT.

The J gene is TRBJ2-7, the V gene TRBV11-2; perhaps D is TRBD1 or TRBD2 (6 bases each). The germline V gene has CDR1 SGHAT and CDR2 FQNNGV. Trimming pared 1 base from V and 4 bases from J, leaving 14 bases between. CDR3 length equals 15 residues. CDR3 region: CASSLVGGSKYEQYF. CDR3 bases: TGTGCCAGCAGCTTAGTAGGGGGGAGTAAGTACGAGCAGTACTTC.

The chain couples TRBV2 to TRBJ1-6, with 9 bases identical to TRBD1. The CDR3 is made up of 14 amino acids. The germline V gene encodes CDR1 SNHLY and CDR2 FYNNEI. J lost 10 bases, V lost 5 bases, and 6 bases had no gene match. The CDR3 here is CASSFRDRESPLHF. CDR3 sequence (DNA): TGTGCCAGCAGTTTTCGGGACAGGGAATCACCCCTCCACTTT.

This clonotype was seen a handful of times. The V gene is TRBV11-3, the J gene TRBJ2-7; D might be TRBD1 or TRBD2, each matching 5 bases. The CDR3 spans 14 residues. Germline values: CDR1 SGHNT, CDR2 YENEEA. V lost 5 bases and J lost 5, with 16 bases in between. The CDR3 region has the DNA TGTGCCAGCAGCCAAGTAACGGGGCCAGACGAGCAGTACTTC. Residues: CASSQVTGPDEQYF.

Remarks on this clonotype: A read error may produce the germline difference seen at one junction end. V usage is TRBV7-9 and J usage is TRBJ2-7; D is possibly TRBD2 (5 bases). In germline, CDR1 is SEHNR, CDR2 FQNEAQ (reference sequence). The CDR3 consists of 12 residues. CDR3 amino acids: CASSLDGEGCNF. The CDR3 DNA is TGTGCCAGCAGCTTGGACGGCGAGGGTTGTAACTTC.

V gene TRBV7-9 combines with J gene TRBJ2-7; D is unclear. The germline V and J ends were trimmed by 3 bases and 7 bases, with 16 bases remaining between them. Germline V gene lookup returns CDR1 SEHNR and CDR2 FQNEAQ (reference sequence). This CDR3 spans 14 amino acids. The CDR3 is CASSFGEDIREQYF. The CDR3 DNA is TGTGCCAGCAGCTTTGGAGAGGATATACGGGAGCAGTACTTC.

The rearrangement joins TRBV3-1 to TRBJ1-2; D gene ambiguous. Germline V gene lookup returns CDR1 LGHDT and CDR2 YNNKEL (reference sequence). The CDR3 covers 14 residues. Trimming took off 1 base at V and 4 bases at J, with 10 bases between the two ends. The CDR3 sequence is CASSQGDIGYGYTF. The CDR3 bases are TGTGCCAGCAGCCAAGGAGACATAGGCTATGGCTACACCTTC.

This clonotype was seen just once. No conserved phenylalanine or tryptophan is present at the end of the CDR3, so a read error is the likely explanation. The DNA is left out, because the CDR3 cannot be placed on it with certainty; the CDR3 is given as TCRdb lists it. The chain links TRBV5-4 to TRBJ2-5. Germline V lookup: CDR1 SGHNT, CDR2 YYREEE (reference sequence). The CDR3 is 8 amino acids long, termini counted. The CDR3 reads CASSSPES.

The chain has TRBV6-5 and TRBJ1-1; maybe TRBD1 (5 bases). V was shortened by 6 bases and J by 4 bases, with 15 bases between the two germline ends. Germline V CDR1 and CDR2: MNHEY, SVGAGI. CDR3 length: 14 amino acids. The chain's CDR3 is CASRRGPGGTEAFF. Written as DNA, the CDR3 is TGTGCCAGCAGAAGGGGCCCGGGGGGCACTGAAGCTTTCTTT.

Comments on this clonotype: The conserved closing phenylalanine or tryptophan is absent in this CDR3, likely reflecting a read error. It is unclear where the CDR3 begins or ends on the DNA, so no DNA is shown, and the CDR3 is as TCRdb lists it. CDR3 region: CASRAGTG. This chain uses TRBV12-3 or TRBV12-4 with TRBJ1-4; TRBD1 was called by the table and not checked on the DNA. The CDR3 is 8 amino acids long, termini counted.

As to this clonotype: Since a much larger clone is just one base distant, this may be a read error. The chain has TRBV29-1 and TRBJ2-5, with D tentatively TRBD2 (5 bases). Per germline, CDR1 SQVTM and CDR2 ANQGSEA. Trimming cost V 1 base and J 4 bases, with 13 bases left between them. The CDR3 spans 14 residues. The CDR3 here is CSVEGKPAAETQYF. CDR3 nucleotides: TGCAGCGTTGAAGGCAAACCAGCGGCAGAGACCCAGTACTTC.

This sequence joins TRBV13 and TRBJ2-7, with D perhaps TRBD1 or TRBD2 (5 bases each). The germline gives CDR1 PRHDT, CDR2 FYEKMQ (reference sequence). CDR3 length: 14 amino acids. Between the trimmed V and J ends, which lost 2 bases and 7 bases, there was a span of 15 bases. CDR3 sequence reads: CASSLSRDPGEQYF. The DNA for the CDR3 is TGTGCCAGCAGCTTAAGCAGGGATCCGGGAGAGCAGTACTTC.